This T cell receptor (beta chain) was sequenced during a study of T cells in Graves' hyperthyroidism and ophthalmopathy. On the study more broadly: Any treatment followed the collection of peripheral blood at initial diagnosis.

Deletions cut 1 base from V and 4 bases from J, with 7 bases between. The CDR3 runs to 13 residues. Germline lookup yields CDR1 LGHDT and CDR2 YNNKEL (reference sequence). It was RNA transcripts that yielded the amplified TCR beta CDR3 regions. HTBI primers were the set used in a first-round RT-PCR of the TCR CDR3. Using its own MiXCR run on the multiplex PCR reads, TCRdb lists one record per CDR3 protein. The sample yields 280,000 or so distinct CDR3 sequences, about 15% seen once. This clonotype showed up many times. The antigen is undetermined. Findings of the study overall: Also found in blood were most expanded thyroid clonotypes above 0.001.

The sequencing sample was made of blood. This receptor was taken from a woman aged 45 to 65 with Graves' hyperthyroidism that later progressed to Graves' ophthalmopathy. The chain links TRBV3-1 to TRBJ2-5, with D unclear. This CDR3 reads CASSQAPPETQYF. In DNA form, the CDR3 reads TGTGCCAGCAGCCAAGCACCGCCAGAGACCCAGTACTTC.